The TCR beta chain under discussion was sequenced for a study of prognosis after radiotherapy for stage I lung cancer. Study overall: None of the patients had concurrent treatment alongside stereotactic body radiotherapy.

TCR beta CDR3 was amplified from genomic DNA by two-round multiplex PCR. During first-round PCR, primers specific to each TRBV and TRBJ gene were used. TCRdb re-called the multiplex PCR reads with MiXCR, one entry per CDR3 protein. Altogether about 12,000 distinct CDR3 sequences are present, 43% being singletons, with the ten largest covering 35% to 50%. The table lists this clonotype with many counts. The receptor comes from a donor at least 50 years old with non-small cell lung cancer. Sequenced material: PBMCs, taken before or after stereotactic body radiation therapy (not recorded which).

CDR3 region: CASSPWRLADGFDINNEQFF. The DNA for the CDR3 is TGTGCCAGCAGTCCCTGGCGGCTAGCGGACGGCTTCGACATAAACAATGAGCAGTTCTTC. The chain joins TRBV12-3 or TRBV12-4 to TRBJ2-1; 7 nucleotides agree with TRBD2. The CDR3 runs 20 residues. V was pared by 5 bases and J by 5 bases, with 24 bases of the junction left unmatched.